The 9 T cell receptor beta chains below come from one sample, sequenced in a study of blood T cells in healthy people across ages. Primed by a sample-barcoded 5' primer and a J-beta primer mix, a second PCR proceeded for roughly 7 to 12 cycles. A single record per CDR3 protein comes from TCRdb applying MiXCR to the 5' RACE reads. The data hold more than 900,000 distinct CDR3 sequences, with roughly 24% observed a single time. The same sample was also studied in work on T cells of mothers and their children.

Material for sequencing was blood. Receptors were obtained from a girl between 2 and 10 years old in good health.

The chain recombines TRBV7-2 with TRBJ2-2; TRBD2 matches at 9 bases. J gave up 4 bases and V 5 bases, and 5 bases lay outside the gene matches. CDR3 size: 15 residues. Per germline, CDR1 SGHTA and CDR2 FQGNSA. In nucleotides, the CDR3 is TGTGCCAGCAGCCCGATAGCGGGAGCCACCGGGGAGCTGTTTTTT. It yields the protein CASSPIAGATGELFF.

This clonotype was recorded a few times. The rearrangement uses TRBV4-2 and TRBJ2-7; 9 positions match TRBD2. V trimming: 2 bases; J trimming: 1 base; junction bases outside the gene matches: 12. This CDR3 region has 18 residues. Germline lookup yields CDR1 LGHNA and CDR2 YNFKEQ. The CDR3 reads CASSQQKGLAGISYEQYF. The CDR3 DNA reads TGTGCCAGCAGCCAACAAAAGGGGCTAGCGGGGATTTCCTACGAGCAGTACTTC.

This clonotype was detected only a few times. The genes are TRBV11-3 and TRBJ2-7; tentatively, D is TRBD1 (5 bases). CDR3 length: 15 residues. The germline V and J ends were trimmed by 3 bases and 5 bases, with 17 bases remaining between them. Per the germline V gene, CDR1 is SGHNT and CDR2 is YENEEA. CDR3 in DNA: TGTGCCAGCAGCTTTCGTCCAAGGCCAGGGAACGAGCAGTACTTC. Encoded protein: CASSFRPRPGNEQYF.

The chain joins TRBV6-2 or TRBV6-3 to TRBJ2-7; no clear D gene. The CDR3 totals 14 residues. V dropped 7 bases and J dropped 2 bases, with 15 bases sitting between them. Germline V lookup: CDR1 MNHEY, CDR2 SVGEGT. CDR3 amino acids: CASNPNAQTYEQYF. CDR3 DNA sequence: TGTGCCAGCAACCCTAACGCGCAGACCTACGAGCAGTACTTC.

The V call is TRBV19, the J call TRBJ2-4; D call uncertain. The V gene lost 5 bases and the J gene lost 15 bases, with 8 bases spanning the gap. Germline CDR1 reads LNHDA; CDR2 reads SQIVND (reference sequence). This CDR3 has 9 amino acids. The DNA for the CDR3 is TGTGCCAGTAGTCTAGTCGGGTACTTC. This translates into CASSLVGYF.

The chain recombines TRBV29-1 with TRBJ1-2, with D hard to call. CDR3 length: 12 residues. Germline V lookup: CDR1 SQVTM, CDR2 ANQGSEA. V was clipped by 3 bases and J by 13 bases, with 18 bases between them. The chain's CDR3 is CSVESGARLFTF. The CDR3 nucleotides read TGCAGCGTTGAGTCGGGCGCACGACTTTTCACCTTC.

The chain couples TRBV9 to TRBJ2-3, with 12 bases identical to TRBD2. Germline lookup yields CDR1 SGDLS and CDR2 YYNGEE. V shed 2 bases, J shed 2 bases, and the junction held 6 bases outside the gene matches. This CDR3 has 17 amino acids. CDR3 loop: CASSVGLAGSPTDTQYF. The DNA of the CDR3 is TGTGCCAGCAGCGTCGGACTAGCGGGATCCCCCACAGATACGCAGTATTTT.

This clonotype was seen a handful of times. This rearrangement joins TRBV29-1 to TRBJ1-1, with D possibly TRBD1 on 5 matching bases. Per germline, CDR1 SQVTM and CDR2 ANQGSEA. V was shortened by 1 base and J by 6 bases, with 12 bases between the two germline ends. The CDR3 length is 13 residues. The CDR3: CSVEGQGLAEAFF. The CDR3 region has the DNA TGCAGCGTTGAAGGGCAGGGATTAGCTGAAGCTTTCTTT. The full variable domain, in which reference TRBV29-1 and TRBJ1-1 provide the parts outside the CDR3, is SAVISQKPSRDICQRGTSLTIQCQVDSQVTMMFWYRQQPGQSLTLIATANQGSEATYESGFVIDKFPISRPNLTFSTLTVSNMSPEDSSIYLCSVEGQGLAEAFFGQGTRLTVV.

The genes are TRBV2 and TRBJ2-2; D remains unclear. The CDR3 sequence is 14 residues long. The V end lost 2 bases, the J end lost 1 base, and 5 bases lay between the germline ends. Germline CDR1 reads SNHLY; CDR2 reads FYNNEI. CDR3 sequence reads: CASSEMVNTGELFF. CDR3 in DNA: TGTGCCAGCAGTGAAATGGTGAACACCGGGGAGCTGTTTTTT. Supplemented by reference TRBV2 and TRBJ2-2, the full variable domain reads EPEVTQTPSHQVTQMGQEVILRCVPISNHLYFYWYRQILGQKVEFLVSFYNNEISEKSEIFDDQFSVERPDGSNFTLKIRSTKLEDSAMYFCASSEMVNTGELFFGEGSRLTVL.